Below are 20 T cell receptor beta chains sequenced from a single sample in a study of blood T cell repertoires in COVID-19. Generated by immunoSEQ multiplex PCR, the TCRdb table keeps only in-frame clones and is missing some. The sample holds 350,000 to 400,000 clones; about 90% are singletons and the top ten take 5% to 8.5%. The sample comprised peripheral blood. The receptors stem from a man in his late teens or twenties with active or convalescent COVID-19.

This clone was detected a few times. CDR3 sequence reads: CATKGTFGLSDYTF. DNA of the CDR3: TGTGCCACCAAAGGAACCTTCGGGTTGTCGGACTACACCTTC. The J gene is TRBJ1-2, the V gene TRBV27; no firm D call. This CDR3 has 14 residues. Germline loops: CDR1 MNHEY, CDR2 SMNVEV (reference sequence). V was trimmed by 10 bases and J by 10 bases, leaving 25 bases between them.

The chain has TRBV7-6 and TRBJ2-3; TRBD2 aligns across 12 bases. Germline CDR1 SGHVS, CDR2 FNYEAQ. V shed 5 bases and J 0 bases; nucleotides not matched to a gene: 9. This CDR3 is 18 amino acids long. CDR3 in DNA: TGTGCCAGCAGCGTGCTAGCGGGAGGGCCTTTCAGCACAGATACGCAGTATTTT. It codes for CASSVLAGGPFSTDTQYF.

J is TRBJ2-1 and V is TRBV19; 7 nucleotides match TRBD1. V lost 1 base, J lost 6 bases, and 9 bases stayed unmatched. This CDR3 has 16 amino acids. In germline, CDR1 is LNHDA, CDR2 SQIVND (reference sequence). CDR3 sequence: CASSIGPLRGRNEQFF. CDR3 sequence (DNA): TGTGCCAGTAGTATAGGTCCCCTAAGGGGGCGCAATGAGCAGTTCTTC.

The CDR3 reads CASITTQGAWREQYF. CDR3 bases: TGTGCCAGCATCACCACGCAGGGGGCCTGGCGCGAGCAGTACTTC. The J gene is TRBJ2-7, the V gene TRBV28, with 8 positions matching TRBD1. The CDR3 covers 15 residues. Germline V gene data show CDR1 as MDHEN and CDR2 as SYDVKM. Losses at the gene ends were 7 bases for V and 6 bases for J; bases not matched to a gene: 14.

The chain carries TRBV28 and TRBJ1-5, with a possible D match to TRBD1 (6 bases). The germline V gene has CDR1 MDHEN and CDR2 SYDVKM. This CDR3 region has 12 residues. V was trimmed by 10 bases and J by 6 bases, leaving 13 bases between them. CDR3 loop: CATQGTGQPQHF. CDR3 bases: TGTGCCACCCAGGGGACGGGTCAGCCCCAGCATTTT. Drawing the rest from reference TRBV28 and TRBJ1-5, the complete variable domain is DVKVTQSSRYLVKRTGEKVFLECVQDMDHENMFWYRQDPGLGLRLIYFSYDVKMKEKGDIPEGYSVSREKKERFSLILESASTNQTSMYLCATQGTGQPQHFGDGTRLSIL.

V is TRBV24-1 and J is TRBJ2-1; 8 nucleotides align to TRBD1. CDR3 length equals 16 residues. In germline, CDR1 is KGHDR, CDR2 SFDVKD. V gave up 3 bases and J gave up 7 bases; unmatched junction bases: 10. DNA for the CDR3: TGTGCCACCAGTGATATGACAGGGGAGATTCTTAATGAGCAGTTCTTC. Its protein product is CATSDMTGEILNEQFF.

This chain links TRBV11-3 with TRBJ2-5, with 7 bases fitting TRBD1. The V segment lost 1 base and the J segment 1 base; nucleotides outside the gene matches: 3. This CDR3 contains 15 residues. Germline V CDR1 and CDR2: SGHNT, YENEEA. The CDR3 sequence: CASSLGTGPQETQYF. The CDR3 coding sequence is TGTGCCAGCAGCTTAGGGACAGGCCCCCAAGAGACCCAGTACTTC. Based on the CDR3 plus reference TRBV11-3 and TRBJ2-5, the full variable domain is EAGVVQSPRYKIIEKKQPVAFWCNPISGHNTLYWYLQNLGQGPELLIRYENEEAVDDSQLPKDRFSAERLKGVDSTLKIQPAELGDSAVYLCASSLGTGPQETQYFGPGTRLLVL.

The DNA of the CDR3 is TGTGCCAGCAGTCGCGCGGAGGAGGGCAATCAGCCCCAGCATTTT. Protein sequence: CASSRAEEGNQPQHF. The chain couples TRBV4-2 to TRBJ1-5; the D is unclear. With 6 bases removed from V and 2 bases from J, the gap between germline ends came to 14 bases. This CDR3 contains 15 residues. CDR1 and CDR2 (germline): LGHNA, YNFKEQ.

J is TRBJ1-5 and V is TRBV27, with D tentatively TRBD1 (5 bases). From germline, CDR1 is MNHEY and CDR2 SMNVEV (reference sequence). This CDR3 is 13 amino acids long. The germline V and J ends were trimmed by 5 bases and 2 bases, with 7 bases remaining between them. The CDR3 region has the DNA TGTGCCAGCAGTCCCAGGGGCAATCAGCCCCAGCATTTT. It codes for CASSPRGNQPQHF.

This chain joins TRBV4-3 and TRBJ2-2; a possible D gene is TRBD1 (5 bases). The CDR3 contains 16 residues. The germline V and J ends were trimmed by 3 bases and 6 bases, with 17 bases remaining between them. Per germline, CDR1 LGHNA and CDR2 YSLEER. The CDR3 DNA follows: TGCGCCAGCAGCCAGCCAGGGCCAGGTCGGCCCGGGGAGCTGTTTTTT. Translated: CASSQPGPGRPGELFF.

This chain uses TRBV19 with TRBJ2-3, with 14 nucleotides matching TRBD2. With V trimmed by 6 bases and J by 5 bases, 4 bases remained unmatched. CDR3 length: 15 amino acids. CDR1 and CDR2 from the germline V gene are LNHDA and SQIVND (reference sequence). The CDR3 reads CASSGLAGGLDTQYF. Written as DNA, the CDR3 is TGTGCCAGTAGCGGACTAGCGGGAGGTTTAGATACGCAGTATTTT.

CDR3 sequence reads: CASSYFPSGNTGELFF. The DNA of the CDR3 is TGTGCCAGCAGTTACTTTCCTAGCGGGAACACCGGGGAGCTGTTTTTT. The chain uses TRBV6-2 or TRBV6-3 and TRBJ2-2; TRBD2 aligns across 7 bases. Germline loops: CDR1 MNHEY, CDR2 SVGEGT. There are 16 residues in the CDR3. The ends lost 1 base at V and 1 base at J; junction bases unmatched: 3.

The gene calls are TRBV6-5 and TRBJ1-1, with 7 bases that match TRBD1. Germline CDR1 reads MNHEY; CDR2 reads SVGAGI. Trimming removed 6 bases from V and 3 bases from J; junction bases left unmatched: 4. The CDR3 loop spans 13 amino acids. The CDR3 nucleotides read TGTGCCAGCAGCGGACAGGTTTACACTGAAGCTTTCTTT. Protein sequence: CASSGQVYTEAFF.

V gene TRBV28 combines with J gene TRBJ1-1; D uncertain. Germline V gives CDR1 MDHEN, CDR2 SYDVKM. The V end lost 6 bases, the J end lost 0 bases, and 8 bases lay between the germline ends. This CDR3 contains 13 residues. The CDR3 here is CASRGSLNTEAFF. The CDR3 region has the DNA TGTGCCAGCAGGGGGAGTCTGAACACTGAAGCTTTCTTT.

The chain joins TRBV6-2 or TRBV6-3 to TRBJ2-1, with D perhaps matching TRBD2 (6 bases). The CDR3 runs to 16 residues. V shed 5 bases and J shed 3 bases, with 17 bases lying between them. The germline gives CDR1 MNHEY, CDR2 SVGEGT. CDR3: CASSPTGVADYNEQFF. CDR3 nucleotides: TGTGCCAGCAGTCCCACGGGGGTAGCGGACTACAATGAGCAGTTCTTC.

This sequence joins TRBV7-3 and TRBJ2-7; weak D call: TRBD1 (6 bases). CDR3 length: 14 amino acids. Between the trimmed V and J ends, which lost 5 bases and 0 bases, there was a span of 11 bases. The V gene's germline CDR1 is SGHTA and CDR2 FQGTGA. Here the CDR3 reads CASSPDSTSYEQYF. In DNA, the CDR3 is TGTGCCAGCAGCCCGGACAGTACCTCCTACGAGCAGTACTTC.

This CDR3 reads CASGSWRRDEQYF. The CDR3 nucleotides read TGTGCTAGTGGCTCTTGGAGGCGGGACGAGCAGTACTTC. The V call is TRBV12-5, the J call TRBJ2-7; tentative D call: TRBD2 (5 bases). In germline, CDR1 is LGHNT, CDR2 FRNRAP. V lost 6 bases to trimming and J lost 5 bases, with 14 bases between them. This CDR3 is built from 13 residues.

In nucleotides, the CDR3 is TGTGCCAGCAGCCGAACAACAGGGAGCACCGGGGAGCTGTTTTTT. Encoded protein: CASSRTTGSTGELFF. V is TRBV6-5 and J is TRBJ2-2, with D maybe TRBD1 (6 bases). CDR1 and CDR2 from the germline V gene are MNHEY and SVGAGI. Trimming removed 6 bases from V and 4 bases from J, with 15 bases in between. The CDR3 extends over 15 amino acids.

The chain joins TRBV15 to TRBJ2-6; D uncertain. The CDR3 contains 17 residues. Germline CDR1 and CDR2: LNHNV and YYDKDF (reference sequence). Trimming pared 5 bases from V and 0 bases from J, leaving 14 bases between. The DNA for the CDR3 is TGTGCCACCAGCCCAGTGTCCGTCCACTCTGGGGCCAACGTCCTGACTTTC. It translates to CATSPVSVHSGANVLTF.

The chain couples TRBV9 to TRBJ2-5; D uncertain. Trimming took 0 bases from V and 1 from J, leaving 7 bases between them. This CDR3 spans 14 amino acids. Germline assignment: CDR1 SGDLS and CDR2 YYNGEE. The CDR3: CASSVGPVQETQYF. Here the CDR3 DNA reads TGTGCCAGCAGCGTAGGTCCAGTCCAAGAGACCCAGTACTTC.